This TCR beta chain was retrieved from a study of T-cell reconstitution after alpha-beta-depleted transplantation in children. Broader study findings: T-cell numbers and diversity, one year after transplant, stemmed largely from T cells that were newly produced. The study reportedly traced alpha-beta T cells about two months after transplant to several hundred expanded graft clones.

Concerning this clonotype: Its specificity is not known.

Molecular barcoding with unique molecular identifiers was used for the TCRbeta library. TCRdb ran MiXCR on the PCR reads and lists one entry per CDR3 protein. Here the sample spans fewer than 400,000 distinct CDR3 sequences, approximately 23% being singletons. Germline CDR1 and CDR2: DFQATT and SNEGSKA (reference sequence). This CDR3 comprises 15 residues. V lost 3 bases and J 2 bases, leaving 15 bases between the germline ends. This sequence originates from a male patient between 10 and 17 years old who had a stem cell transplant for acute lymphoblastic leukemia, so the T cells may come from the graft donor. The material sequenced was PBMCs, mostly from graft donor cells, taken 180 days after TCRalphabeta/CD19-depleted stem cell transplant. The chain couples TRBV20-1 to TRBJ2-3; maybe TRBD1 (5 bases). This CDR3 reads CSARLPGSPTDTQYF. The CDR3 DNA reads TGCAGTGCTAGGCTGCCAGGGTCCCCCACAGATACGCAGTATTTT.